This entry features one TCR beta chain sequence. The sample originates from a study of blood T cell repertoires in COVID-19. About the study: The study drew acute and convalescent COVID-19 samples from the United States, Italy and Spain.

J gave up 0 bases and V 8 bases, and 15 bases lay outside the gene matches. CDR1 is LNHDA, CDR2 SQIVND, per germline (reference sequence). CDR3 size: 17 residues. Generated by immunoSEQ multiplex PCR, the TCRdb table keeps only in-frame clones and is missing some. The table lists 250,000 to 350,000 clones, approximately 89% of them singletons, with roughly 6.9% in the top ten. The V call is TRBV19, the J call TRBJ1-1, with TRBD1 identical over 7 bases. This clonotype was sampled from a woman aged 25 to 45 who had recovered from COVID-19. The sequenced material came from peripheral blood. CDR3 bases: TGTGCCAGTCTTCATTTACCCGCAGGGGGGATGAACACTGAAGCTTTCTTT. Amino acids: CASLHLPAGGMNTEAFF.